Sequencing of this T cell receptor (beta chain) was carried out in a study of memory CD4+ T cells and cytomegalovirus serostatus. The CDR3 covers 15 residues. Germline trimming cut 4 bases from V and 5 bases from J; bases unmatched to any gene: 7. CDR1 is MNHEY and CDR2 is SVGAGI in the germline V gene. Single viable CD3+CD4+CD8-CD45RO+ cells were sorted as the memory CD4+ T cells. Sequencing used immunoSEQ multiplex PCR; TCRdb keeps in-frame clones, though not all of them. The table shows 75,000 to 90,000 clones, with 80% occurring only once. This TCR was recovered from an adult in good health and CMV-seronegative. The sequenced sample was memory CD4+ T cells from blood. The V gene is TRBV6-5, the J gene TRBJ1-4; TRBD1 aligns across 7 bases. This CDR3 reads CASSSTGVGNEKLFF. As DNA, the CDR3 is TGTGCCAGCAGTTCAACAGGGGTTGGAAATGAAAAACTGTTTTTT.